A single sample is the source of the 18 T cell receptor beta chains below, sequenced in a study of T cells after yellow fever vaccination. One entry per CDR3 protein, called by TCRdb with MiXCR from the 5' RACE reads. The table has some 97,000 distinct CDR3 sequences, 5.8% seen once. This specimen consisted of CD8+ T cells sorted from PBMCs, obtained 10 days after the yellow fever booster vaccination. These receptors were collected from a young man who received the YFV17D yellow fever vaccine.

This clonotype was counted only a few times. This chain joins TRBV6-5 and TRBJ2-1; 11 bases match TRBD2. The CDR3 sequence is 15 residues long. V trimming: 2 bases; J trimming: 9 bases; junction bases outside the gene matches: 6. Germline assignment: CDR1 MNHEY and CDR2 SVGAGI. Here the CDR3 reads CASSYGSGGATEQFF. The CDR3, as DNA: TGTGCCAGCAGTTACGGTAGCGGGGGGGCCACTGAGCAGTTCTTC.

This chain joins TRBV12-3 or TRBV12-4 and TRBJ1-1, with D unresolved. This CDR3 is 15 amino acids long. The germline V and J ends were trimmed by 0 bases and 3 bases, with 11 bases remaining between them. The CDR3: CASSLAFGTYTEAFF. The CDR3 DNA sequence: TGTGCCAGCAGTTTAGCGTTCGGCACGTACACTGAAGCTTTCTTT.

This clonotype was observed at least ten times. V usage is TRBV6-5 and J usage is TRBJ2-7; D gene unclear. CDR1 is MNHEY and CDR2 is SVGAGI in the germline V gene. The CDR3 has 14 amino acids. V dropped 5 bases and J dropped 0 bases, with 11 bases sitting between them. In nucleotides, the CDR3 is TGTGCCAGCAGTCCGCTAGACCGCTCCTACGAGCAGTACTTC. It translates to CASSPLDRSYEQYF.

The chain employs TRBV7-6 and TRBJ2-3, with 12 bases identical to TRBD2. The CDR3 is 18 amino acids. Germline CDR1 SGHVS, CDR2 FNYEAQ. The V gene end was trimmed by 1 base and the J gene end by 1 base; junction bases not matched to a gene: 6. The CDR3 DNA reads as TGTGCCAGCAGCTTAGGGCTAGCGGGGGGGCAGGGCACAGATACGCAGTATTTT. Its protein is CASSLGLAGGQGTDTQYF.

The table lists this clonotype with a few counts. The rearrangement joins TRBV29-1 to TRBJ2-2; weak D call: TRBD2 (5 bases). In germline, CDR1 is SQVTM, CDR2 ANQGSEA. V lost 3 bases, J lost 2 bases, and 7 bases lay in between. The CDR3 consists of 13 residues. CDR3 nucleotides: TGCAGCGTTGACGGGATTAACACCGGGGAGCTGTTTTTT. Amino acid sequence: CSVDGINTGELFF.

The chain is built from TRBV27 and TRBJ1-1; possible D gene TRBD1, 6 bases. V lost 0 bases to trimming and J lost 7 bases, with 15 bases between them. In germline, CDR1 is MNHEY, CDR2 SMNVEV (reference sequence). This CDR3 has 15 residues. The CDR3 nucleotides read TGTGCCAGCAGTTTATCGGTGGGGGCGTCCAGTGAAGCTTTCTTT. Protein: CASSLSVGASSEAFF.

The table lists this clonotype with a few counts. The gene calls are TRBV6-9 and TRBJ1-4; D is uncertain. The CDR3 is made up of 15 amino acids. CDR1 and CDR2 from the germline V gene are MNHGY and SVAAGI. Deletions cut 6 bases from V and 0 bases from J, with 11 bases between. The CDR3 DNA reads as TGTGCCAGCAGATCCGAACTTGCAACTAATGAAAAACTGTTTTTT. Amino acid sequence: CASRSELATNEKLFF.

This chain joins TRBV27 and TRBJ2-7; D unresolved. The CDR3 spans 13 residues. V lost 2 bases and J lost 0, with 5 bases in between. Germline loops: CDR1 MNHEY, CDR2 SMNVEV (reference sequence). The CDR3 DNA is TGTGCCAGCAGTTTAACGGCCTCCTACGAGCAGTACTTC. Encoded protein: CASSLTASYEQYF.

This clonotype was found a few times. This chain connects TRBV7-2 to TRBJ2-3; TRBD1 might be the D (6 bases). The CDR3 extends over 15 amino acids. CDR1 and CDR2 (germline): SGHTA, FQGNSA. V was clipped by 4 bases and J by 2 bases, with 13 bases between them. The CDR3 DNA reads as TGTGCCAGCAGCTATCGGAGGACAGCCACAGATACGCAGTATTTT. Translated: CASSYRRTATDTQYF.

This CDR3 is CASSYSQSGELFF. The CDR3, as DNA: TGTGCCAGCAGTTATTCCCAAAGCGGGGAGCTGTTTTTT. The chain employs TRBV6-5 and TRBJ2-2; D is undetermined. This CDR3 comprises 13 residues. Deletions cut 3 bases from V and 7 bases from J, with 9 bases between. Per germline, CDR1 MNHEY and CDR2 SVGAGI.

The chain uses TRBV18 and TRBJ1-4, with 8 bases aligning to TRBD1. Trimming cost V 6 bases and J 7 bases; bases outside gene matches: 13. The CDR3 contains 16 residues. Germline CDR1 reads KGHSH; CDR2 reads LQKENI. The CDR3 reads CASSHLGQGMSEKLFF. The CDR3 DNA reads TGTGCCAGCTCTCACCTTGGACAGGGTATGAGTGAAAAACTGTTTTTT.

CDR3 sequence reads: CASRGQGNEQYF. Written as DNA, the CDR3 is TGTGCCAGCAGGGGACAGGGGAACGAGCAGTACTTC. The chain couples TRBV6-5 to TRBJ2-7, with 10 bases identical to TRBD1. The CDR3 spans 12 residues. The J segment lost 5 bases and the V segment lost 6 bases, leaving 1 base of the junction unmatched. In germline, CDR1 is MNHEY, CDR2 SVGAGI.

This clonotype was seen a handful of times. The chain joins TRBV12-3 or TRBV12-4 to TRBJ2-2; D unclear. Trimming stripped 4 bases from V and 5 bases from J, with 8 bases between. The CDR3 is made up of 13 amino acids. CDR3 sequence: CASSYAVTGELFF. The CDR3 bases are TGTGCCAGCAGTTATGCGGTTACCGGGGAGCTGTTTTTT.

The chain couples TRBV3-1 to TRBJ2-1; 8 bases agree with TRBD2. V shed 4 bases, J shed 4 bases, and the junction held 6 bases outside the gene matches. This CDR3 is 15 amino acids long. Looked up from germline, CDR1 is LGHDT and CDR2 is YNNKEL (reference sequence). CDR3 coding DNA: TGTGCCAGCAGCCTCCGGGAGGGGCCGTACAATGAGCAGTTCTTC. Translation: CASSLREGPYNEQFF.

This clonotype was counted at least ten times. The CDR3, as DNA: TGTGCCAGCAGCTCCTCAGGACTAGCGGGTAGCACAGATACGCAGTATTTT. Translation gives CASSSSGLAGSTDTQYF. The genes are TRBV7-3 and TRBJ2-3, with 11 bases fitting TRBD2. This CDR3 has 17 amino acids. V lost 4 bases, J lost 0 bases, and 6 bases stayed unmatched. Germline lookup yields CDR1 SGHTA and CDR2 FQGTGA.

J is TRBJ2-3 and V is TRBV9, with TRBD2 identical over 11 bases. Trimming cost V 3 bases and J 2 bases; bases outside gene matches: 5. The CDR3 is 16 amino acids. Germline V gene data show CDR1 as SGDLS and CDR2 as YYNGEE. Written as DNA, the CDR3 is TGTGCCAGCAGCGGCTTAGCGGGGGGGCCCACAGATACGCAGTATTTT. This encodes CASSGLAGGPTDTQYF.

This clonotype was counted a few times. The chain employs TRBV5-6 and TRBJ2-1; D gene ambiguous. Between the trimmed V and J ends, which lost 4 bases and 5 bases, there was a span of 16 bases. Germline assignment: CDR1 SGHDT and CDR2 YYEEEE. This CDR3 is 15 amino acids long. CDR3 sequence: CASSASPPRDNEQFF. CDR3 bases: TGTGCCAGCAGCGCGAGCCCTCCCCGGGACAATGAGCAGTTCTTC.

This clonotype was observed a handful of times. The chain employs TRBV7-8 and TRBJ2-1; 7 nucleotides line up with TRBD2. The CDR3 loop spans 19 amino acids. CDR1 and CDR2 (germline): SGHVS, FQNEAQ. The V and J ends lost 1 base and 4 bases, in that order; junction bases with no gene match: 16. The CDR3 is CASSLVIAEPGLPYNEQFF. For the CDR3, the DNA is TGTGCCAGCAGCTTAGTAATAGCGGAACCGGGACTACCGTACAATGAGCAGTTCTTC. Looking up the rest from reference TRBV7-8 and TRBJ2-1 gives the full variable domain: GAGVSQSPRYKVAKRGQDVALRCDPISGHVSLFWYQQALGQGPEFLTYFQNEAQLDKSGLPSDRFFAERPEGSVSTLKIQRTQQEDSAVYLCASSLVIAEPGLPYNEQFFGPGTRLTVL.